The 25 T cell receptor beta chains listed next were all sequenced from one sample in a study of human T cells and chemical hapten exposure. TCRdb used MiXCR to reprocess the RACE reads, holding one entry per CDR3 protein. The sample carries 250,000 or so distinct CDR3 sequences, roughly 7.7% recorded once. The time point: pre-sensitization, week 0. As to treatment: therapeutic diphenylcyclopropenone sensitization with weekly scalp DPC. The sample in question was whole blood, obtained in connection with sensitization to the hapten diphenylcyclopropenone (DPC). The source of these receptors is a man aged 18 to 30 with alopecia areata. Some clones in this sample may be carry-over from other donors' samples.

V is TRBV9 and J is TRBJ2-6; 9 nucleotides align to TRBD1. J lost 2 bases, V lost 2 bases, and 5 bases had no gene match. The CDR3 has 17 residues. CDR1 SGDLS and CDR2 YYNGEE come from the germline V gene. DNA for the CDR3: TGTGCCAGCAGCGTGGCACAGGGGGCCCCTGGGGCCAACGTCCTGACTTTC. Translating gives CASSVAQGAPGANVLTF.

CDR3 coding DNA: TGTGCCAGCAGCCCGACAGCTGATTATAATTCACCCCTCCACTTT. This translates into CASSPTADYNSPLHF. The gene calls are TRBV28 and TRBJ1-6; tentatively, D is TRBD1 (5 bases). The CDR3 extends over 15 amino acids. Trimming pared 6 bases from V and 4 bases from J, leaving 13 bases between. The germline gives CDR1 MDHEN, CDR2 SYDVKM. The entire variable domain, with the rest obtained from reference TRBV28 and TRBJ1-6, is as follows: DVKVTQSSRYLVKRTGEKVFLECVQDMDHENMFWYRQDPGLGLRLIYFSYDVKMKEKGDIPEGYSVSREKKERFSLILESASTNQTSMYLCASSPTADYNSPLHFGNGTRLTVT.

The rearrangement links TRBV7-6 to TRBJ2-5; D perhaps matches TRBD1 (6 bases). Germline CDR1 reads SGHVS; CDR2 reads FNYEAQ. The V and J ends lost 5 bases and 1 base respectively, with 14 bases between them. The CDR3 spans 15 residues. The CDR3 loop reads CASSLTGNPQETQYF. In DNA form, the CDR3 reads TGTGCCAGCAGCCTAACAGGGAACCCCCAAGAGACCCAGTACTTC.

At least ten counts were recorded for this clonotype. The V and J genes are TRBV12-3 or TRBV12-4 and TRBJ1-6; TRBD1 is a possible D gene (6 bases). There are 13 residues in the CDR3. V was clipped by 6 bases and J by 10 bases, with 13 bases between them. CDR3 DNA sequence: TGTGCCAGCAGCCTAGGGGGAGAGTCACCCCTCCACTTT. Its translation: CASSLGGESPLHF.

The chain recombines TRBV28 with TRBJ2-5, with D hard to call. Trimming removed 2 bases from V and 3 bases from J, with 10 bases in between. The CDR3 extends over 14 amino acids. The V gene's germline CDR1 is MDHEN and CDR2 SYDVKM. The CDR3, as DNA: TGTGCCAGCAGTTTACCCTCTAGAAAAGAGACCCAGTACTTC. Amino acids: CASSLPSRKETQYF.

This chain joins TRBV7-2 and TRBJ2-1, with unresolved D. This CDR3 contains 13 residues. V was clipped by 0 bases and J by 7 bases, with 7 bases between them. Germline loops: CDR1 SGHTA, CDR2 FQGNSA. Here the CDR3 DNA reads TGTGCCAGCAGCTTAGCGCTAAGTAATGAGCAGTTCTTC. Translation gives CASSLALSNEQFF.

This clonotype was seen ten or more times. V gene TRBV7-2 combines with J gene TRBJ1-1; D not resolved. CDR1 and CDR2 (germline): SGHTA, FQGNSA. This CDR3 spans 11 amino acids. V was pared by 8 bases and J by 7 bases, with 11 bases between. The CDR3 sequence is CASGFVDEAFF. The DNA of the CDR3 is TGTGCCAGCGGATTTGTTGATGAAGCTTTCTTT.

This chain connects TRBV11-2 to TRBJ2-3; no firm D call. The CDR3 covers 15 residues. V shed 3 bases and J shed 2 bases, with 12 bases lying between them. Germline CDR1 reads SGHAT; CDR2 reads FQNNGV. CDR3 coding DNA: TGTGCCAGCAGCTTTAATAACGCCGACACAGATACGCAGTATTTT. It encodes CASSFNNADTDTQYF.

This chain links TRBV5-6 with TRBJ1-6; D is uncertain. The length of the CDR3 is 13 residues. Germline CDR1 SGHDT, CDR2 YYEEEE. Trimming left V 2 bases short and J 10 bases short, with 10 bases between. Here the CDR3 reads CASSFYRNSPLHF. DNA for the CDR3: TGTGCCAGCAGCTTCTACAGAAACTCACCCCTCCACTTT.

This rearrangement joins TRBV24-1 to TRBJ2-4; D gene uncertain. The V end lost 3 bases, the J end lost 6 bases, and 11 bases lay between the germline ends. Per germline, CDR1 KGHDR and CDR2 SFDVKD. The CDR3 is 14 amino acids. As DNA, the CDR3 is TGTGCCACCAGTGATCCAGTGGAGAGAAACATTCAGTACTTC. This encodes CATSDPVERNIQYF.

The chain carries TRBV6-6 and TRBJ2-7; the D gene is possibly TRBD1 (5 bases). Trimming removed 6 bases at V and 0 bases at J, with 9 bases between. Germline CDR1 MNHNY, CDR2 SVGAGI (reference sequence). The CDR3 has 13 amino acids. The chain's CDR3 is CASSMQGSYEQYF. In DNA, the CDR3 is TGTGCCAGCAGCATGCAGGGCTCCTACGAGCAGTACTTC.

V is TRBV4-3 and J is TRBJ1-1; possibly TRBD1 for D (5 bases). This CDR3 is built from 15 residues. Germline V gene data show CDR1 as LGHNA and CDR2 as YSLEER. Trimming shortened V by 0 bases and J by 2 bases, and 10 bases separated the two germline ends. Here the CDR3 reads CASSQDQGVNTEAFF. CDR3 DNA: TGCGCCAGCAGCCAAGATCAGGGAGTAAACACTGAAGCTTTCTTT.

J is TRBJ1-1 and V is TRBV29-1, with TRBD1 as a possible D gene (5 bases). V lost 1 base and J 7 bases, leaving 16 bases between the germline ends. The germline V gene has CDR1 SQVTM and CDR2 ANQGSEA. This CDR3 has 14 amino acids. The CDR3 DNA reads as TGCAGCGTTGAAGCCCACAGAACAGACAGTGAAGCTTTCTTT. It codes for CSVEAHRTDSEAFF.

This clonotype showed up just a few times. The V and J genes are TRBV7-2 and TRBJ2-2; D is perhaps TRBD2 (7 bases). V was trimmed by 5 bases and J by 4 bases, leaving 17 bases between them. From germline, CDR1 is SGHTA and CDR2 FQGNSA. This CDR3 comprises 16 residues. CDR3 nucleotide sequence: TGTGCCAGCAGCCCCGGGGGGCAGGGAACCACCGGGGAGCTGTTTTTT. It codes for CASSPGGQGTTGELFF.

This chain joins TRBV3-1 and TRBJ2-1, with D unresolved. The CDR3 has 14 residues. Trimming stripped 0 bases from V and 8 bases from J, with 11 bases between. Germline CDR1 and CDR2: LGHDT and YNNKEL (reference sequence). The CDR3 DNA is TGTGCCAGCAGCCAAGAAGGCGAAGGTTATGAGCAGTTCTTC. It yields the protein CASSQEGEGYEQFF.

This clonotype was detected many times. The genes are TRBV4-2 and TRBJ2-2; a possible D gene is TRBD2 (7 bases). Germline-derived CDR1 and CDR2 are LGHNA and YNFKEQ. The CDR3 length is 16 residues. Deletions cut 4 bases from V and 1 base from J, with 13 bases between. This CDR3 is CASSPGGGGNTGELFF. In DNA form, the CDR3 reads TGTGCCAGCAGCCCCGGGGGAGGGGGGAACACCGGGGAGCTGTTTTTT.

The V gene is TRBV10-3, the J gene TRBJ2-5, with TRBD1 matching over 7 bases. The CDR3 has 14 residues. Germline values: CDR1 ENHRY, CDR2 SYGVKD. J lost 3 bases, V lost 3 bases, and 4 bases had no gene match. In DNA, the CDR3 is TGTGCCATCAGTGATCTAGGGGGCGAAGAGACCCAGTACTTC. It yields the protein CAISDLGGEETQYF.

The rearrangement joins TRBV6-2 or TRBV6-3 to TRBJ2-1; D is possibly TRBD1 (6 bases). V was clipped by 6 bases and J by 1 base, with 13 bases between them. Germline V gene data show CDR1 as MNHEY and CDR2 as SVGEGT. This CDR3 region has 15 residues. The CDR3 loop is CASSHYQGSYNEQFF. The CDR3 DNA follows: TGTGCCAGCAGCCACTACCAGGGGTCCTACAATGAGCAGTTCTTC.

Details on this clonotype: Since a much larger clone is just one base distant, this may be a read error. This chain uses TRBV4-1 with TRBJ1-5, with no clear D. This CDR3 has 13 amino acids. Germline V gene sequence: CDR1 MGHRA, CDR2 YSYEKL. V was pared by 0 bases and J by 5 bases, with 5 bases between. The CDR3 sequence: CASSQERYQPQHF. The CDR3 region has the DNA TGCGCCAGCAGCCAAGAACGGTATCAGCCCCAGCATTTT.

In its sample, this clonotype was seen a few times. This chain's CDR3 is CASSPGDGSPLHF. The CDR3 DNA follows: TGTGCCAGCAGCCCCGGGGACGGATCACCCCTCCACTTT. The V call is TRBV7-3, the J call TRBJ1-6; TRBD1 is a possible D gene (5 bases). This CDR3 contains 13 residues. Trimming removed 5 bases from V and 10 bases from J, with 12 bases in between. From germline, CDR1 is SGHTA and CDR2 FQGTGA.

This clonotype came up a few times. J is TRBJ2-7 and V is TRBV4-3; 8 nucleotides line up with TRBD1. CDR3 size: 15 residues. The J segment lost 0 bases and the V segment lost 1 base, leaving 2 bases of the junction unmatched. The germline gives CDR1 LGHNA, CDR2 YSLEER. The CDR3 region has the DNA TGCGCCAGCAGCCAAGGACAGGGGAGCTCCTACGAGCAGTACTTC. Amino acids: CASSQGQGSSYEQYF.

The V call is TRBV12-3 or TRBV12-4, the J call TRBJ2-4, with TRBD2 identical over 15 bases. The CDR3 runs 17 residues. V trimming: 5 bases; J trimming: 3 bases; junction bases outside the gene matches: 5. CDR3 coding DNA: TGTGCCAGCAGTACGGGACTAGCGGGGGGAGTCAAAAACATTCAGTACTTC. It translates to CASSTGLAGGVKNIQYF.

V is TRBV7-9 and J is TRBJ1-6, with 7 bases lining up with TRBD1. The junction had 7 bases not matched to a gene; V was cut back by 4 bases and J by 4 bases. Germline V gene data show CDR1 as SEHNR and CDR2 as FQNEAQ (reference sequence). This CDR3 has 16 amino acids. CDR3 protein: CASSSRGLSYNSPLHF. CDR3 nucleotides: TGTGCCAGCAGCTCGAGGGGGCTCTCTTATAATTCACCCCTCCACTTT.

The chain carries TRBV6-2 or TRBV6-3 and TRBJ2-7; D unclear. V dropped 9 bases and J dropped 2 bases, with 11 bases sitting between them. The CDR3 spans 12 residues. Germline V gene lookup returns CDR1 MNHEY and CDR2 SVGEGT. This CDR3 is CARRLGTYEQYV. DNA of the CDR3: TGTGCCAGGAGGTTGGGGACCTACGAGCAGTACGTC.

This rearrangement joins TRBV5-4 to TRBJ2-1, with D tentatively TRBD2 (7 bases). V was trimmed by 6 bases and J by 0 bases, leaving 13 bases between them. CDR1 and CDR2 from the germline V gene are SGHNT and YYREEE (reference sequence). This CDR3 region has 15 residues. CDR3 in amino acids: CASTRGASSYNEQFF. The CDR3 DNA reads TGTGCCAGCACCCGGGGGGCTAGCTCCTACAATGAGCAGTTCTTC.